This passage covers 2 T cell receptor beta chains from one sample sequenced in a study of cytomegalovirus exposure and HLA in healthy donors. Primers for the PCR totalled 60 Vbeta and 13 Jbeta. The repertoire was sequenced with immunoSEQ multiplex PCR; TCRdb's copy has only in-frame clones and lacks some. The sample yields 170,000 or so clones, around 73% seen once. The specimen was PBMCs. These receptors were taken from a man in his 60s in good health and CMV-seronegative.

V gene TRBV6-5 combines with J gene TRBJ2-2; 9 positions match TRBD2. The germline V gene encodes CDR1 MNHEY and CDR2 SVGAGI. CDR3 size: 15 residues. V lost 5 bases to trimming and J lost 6 bases; unmatched junction nucleotides: 7. For the CDR3, the DNA is TGTGCCAGCAGTCGTTCGCGGGGGGGCTCCGGGGAGCTGTTTTTT. It codes for CASSRSRGGSGELFF.

The chain joins TRBV11-2 to TRBJ1-4; D might be TRBD1 (6 bases). The V gene's germline CDR1 is SGHAT and CDR2 FQNNGV. The V end was cut by 5 bases, the J end by 8 bases, with 15 bases between. The CDR3 has 14 amino acids. The CDR3 coding sequence is TGTGCCAGCAGCCAGTGGATGGACAGAGAAAAACTGTTTTTT. It yields the protein CASSQWMDREKLFF.